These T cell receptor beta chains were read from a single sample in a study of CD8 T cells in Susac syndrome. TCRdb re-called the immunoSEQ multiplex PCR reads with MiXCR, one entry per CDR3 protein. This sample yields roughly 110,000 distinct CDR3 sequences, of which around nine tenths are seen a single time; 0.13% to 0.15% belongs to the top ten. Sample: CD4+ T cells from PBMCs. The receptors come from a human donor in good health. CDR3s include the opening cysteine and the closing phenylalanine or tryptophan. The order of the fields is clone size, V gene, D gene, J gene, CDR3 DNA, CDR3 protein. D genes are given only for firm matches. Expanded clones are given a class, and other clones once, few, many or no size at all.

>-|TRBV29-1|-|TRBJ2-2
TGCAGCGTTGCTGGGGCAGGGGTCACCGGGGAGCTGTTTTTT
CSVAGAGVTGELFF
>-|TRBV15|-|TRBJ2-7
TGTGCCACCAGAGGCGGGCGAGATTCTTACGAGCAGTACTTC
CATRGGRDSYEQYF
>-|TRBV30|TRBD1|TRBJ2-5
TGTGCCTGGTCCCCGGGACAGGGAGAGACCCAGTACTTC
CAWSPGQGETQYF
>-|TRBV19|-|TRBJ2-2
TGTGCCAGTAGTATTTATCTCGGGACCGGGGAGCTGTTTTTT
CASSIYLGTGELFF
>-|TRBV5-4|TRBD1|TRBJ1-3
TGTGCCAGCAGCGCCCCGGACAGGGCTGGAAACACCATATATTTT
CASSAPDRAGNTIYF
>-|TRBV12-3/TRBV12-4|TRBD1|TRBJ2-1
TGTGCCAGCAGTTCCGGGACAGGGGTTTACAATGAGCAGTTCTTC
CASSSGTGVYNEQFF
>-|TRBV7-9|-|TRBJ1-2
TGTGCCAGCAGCTTAGCTTTACGTGAGAACTTATATGGCTACACCTTC
CASSLALRENLYGYTF
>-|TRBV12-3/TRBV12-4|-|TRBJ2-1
TGTGCCAGCAGTTTCTTCGACAATGAGCAGTTCTTC
CASSFFDNEQFF
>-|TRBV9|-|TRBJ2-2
TGTGCCAGCAGCCCAGAGGGGGCCGGGGAGCTGTTTTTT
CASSPEGAGELFF
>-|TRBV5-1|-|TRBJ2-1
TGCGCCAGCGGGGCCGGGATTTCCTACAATGAGCAGTTCTTC
CASGAGISYNEQFF
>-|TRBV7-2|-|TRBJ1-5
TGTGCCAGCAACCTACCGGGCCGGCCCCAGCATTTT
CASNLPGRPQHF
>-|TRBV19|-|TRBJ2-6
TGTGCCAGTAGTACTGGGGCCAACGTCCTGACTTTC
CASSTGANVLTF
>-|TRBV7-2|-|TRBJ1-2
TGTGCCAGCAGCTTAGATTATGGAGGGGTGTATGGCTACACCTTC
CASSLDYGGVYGYTF
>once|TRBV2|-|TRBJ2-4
TGTGCCAGCCCCGAGGCCCCCAGCAGGGGGGACATTCAGTACTTC
CASPEAPSRGDIQYF
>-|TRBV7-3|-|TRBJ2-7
TGTGCCAGCAGCTTCCGTGACTCCTACGAGCAGTACTTC
CASSFRDSYEQYF
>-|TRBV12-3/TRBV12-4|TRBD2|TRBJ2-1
TGTGCCAGCGCCCCCGGGGGCGGGAGGGGAACAAATGAGCAGTTCTTC
CASAPGGGRGTNEQFF
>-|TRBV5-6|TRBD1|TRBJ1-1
TGTGCCAGCAGCTTGGGGGACAGGGTCACTGAAGCTTTCTTT
CASSLGDRVTEAFF
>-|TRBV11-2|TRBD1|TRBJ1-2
TGTGCCAGCAGCTCTTCCCAGGGGGCGGGCGGCTACACCTTC
CASSSSQGAGGYTF
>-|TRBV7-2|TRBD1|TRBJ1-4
TGTGCCAGCAGCCGAAACAGGGGTGCGCAAGAAAAACTGTTTTTT
CASSRNRGAQEKLFF
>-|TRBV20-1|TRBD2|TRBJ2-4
TGCAGTGCTAGGGAGGCGGCAGGGAGGGGTCAGTACTTC
CSAREAAGRGQYF
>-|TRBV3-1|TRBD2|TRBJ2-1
TGTGCCAGCCAGACCGCCGGGGGGGAGCAGTTCTTC
CASQTAGGEQFF
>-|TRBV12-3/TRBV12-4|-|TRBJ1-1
TGTGCCAGCCGGACTACGACAGAATCGAACACTGAAGCTTTCTTT
CASRTTTESNTEAFF